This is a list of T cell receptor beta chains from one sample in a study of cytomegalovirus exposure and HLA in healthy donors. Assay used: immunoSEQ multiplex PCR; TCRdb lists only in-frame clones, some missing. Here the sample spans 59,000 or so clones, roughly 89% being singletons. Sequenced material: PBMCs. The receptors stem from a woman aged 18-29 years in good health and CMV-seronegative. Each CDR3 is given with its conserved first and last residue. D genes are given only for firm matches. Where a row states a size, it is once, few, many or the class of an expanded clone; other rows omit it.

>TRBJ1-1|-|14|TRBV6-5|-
TGTGCCAGCAGTTACACGGTTTATGACACTGAAGCTTTCTTT
CASSYTVYDTEAFF
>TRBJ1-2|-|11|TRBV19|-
TGTGCCAGTAGCCGGAACTATGGCTACACCTTC
CASSRNYGYTF
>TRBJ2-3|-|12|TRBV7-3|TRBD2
TGTGCCAGCAGCAAAGCGGGGGATACGCAGTATTTT
CASSKAGDTQYF
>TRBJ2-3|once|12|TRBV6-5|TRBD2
TGTGCCAGTAGCGGGGACACAGATACGCAGTATTTT
CASSGDTDTQYF
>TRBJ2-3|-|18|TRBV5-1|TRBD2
TGCGCCAGCAGCGGATTAGCGGGGGGGCGGTCTAGCACAGATACGCAGTATTTT
CASSGLAGGRSSTDTQYF
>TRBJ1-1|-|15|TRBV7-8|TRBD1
TGTGCCAGCAGCTCGACGGACAGGGGGAACACTGAAGCTTTCTTT
CASSSTDRGNTEAFF
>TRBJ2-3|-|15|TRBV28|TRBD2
TGTGCCAGCAGTTTGACTAGCGGGAGCGCAGATACGCAGTATTTT
CASSLTSGSADTQYF
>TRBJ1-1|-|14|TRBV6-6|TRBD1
TGTGCCAGCAGCCAACGGACAGGGGGCACTGAAGCTTTCTTT
CASSQRTGGTEAFF
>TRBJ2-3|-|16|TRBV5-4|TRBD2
TGTGCCAGCAGCCTTAGACTAGCGGGAGGGCCGGATACGCAGTATTTT
CASSLRLAGGPDTQYF
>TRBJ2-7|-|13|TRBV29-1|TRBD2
TGCAGCGTTCCTAGCGGTAGGGCCTACGAGCAGTACTTC
CSVPSGRAYEQYF
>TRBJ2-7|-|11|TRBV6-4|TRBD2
TGTGCCAGCAGGGGGACTAGCGGAGGAAACTTC
CASRGTSGGNF
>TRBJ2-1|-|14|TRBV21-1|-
TGTGCCAGCAGCACAGTACGTGCCTACAATGAGCAGTTCTTC
CASSTVRAYNEQFF
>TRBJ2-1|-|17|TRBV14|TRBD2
TGTGCCAGCAGCCCGCAGCTAGCGGCCGGCTCCTACAATGAGCAGTTCTTC
CASSPQLAAGSYNEQFF
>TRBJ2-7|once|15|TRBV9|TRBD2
TGTGCCAGCAGCGTATTAGCGGGGCGCTCCTACGAGCAGTACTTC
CASSVLAGRSYEQYF
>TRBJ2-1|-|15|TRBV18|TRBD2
TGTGCCAGCTCCACCGCGGGAGATCTCTACAATGAGCAGTTCTTC
CASSTAGDLYNEQFF
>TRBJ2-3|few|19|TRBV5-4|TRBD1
TGTGCCAGCAGCTTCCCCCGAGGACAGGGACGTTCAAGCACAGATACGCAGTATTTT
CASSFPRGQGRSSTDTQYF
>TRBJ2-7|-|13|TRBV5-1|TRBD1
TGCGCCAGCAGCTCACAGGGGGCCTACGAGCAGTACTTC
CASSSQGAYEQYF
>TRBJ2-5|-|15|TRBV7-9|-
TGTGCCAGCAGCTCGGGGGGCGGGGGACAAGAGACCCAGTACTTC
CASSSGGGGQETQYF
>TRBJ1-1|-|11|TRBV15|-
TGTGCCACCAGAACCAGGGCTGAAGCTTTCTTT
CATRTRAEAFF
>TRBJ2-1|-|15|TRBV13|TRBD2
TGTGCCAGCAGCACCCCTAGCGGGGGGTACAATGAGCAGTTCTTC
CASSTPSGGYNEQFF
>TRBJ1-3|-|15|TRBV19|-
TGTGCCAGTAGTATAATCAGGGAATCTGGAAACACCATATATTTT
CASSIIRESGNTIYF
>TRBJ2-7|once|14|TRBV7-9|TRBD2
TGTGCCAGCAGCTTTAGCGGGAGCTCCTACGAGCAGTACTTC
CASSFSGSSYEQYF
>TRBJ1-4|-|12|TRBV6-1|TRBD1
TGTGCCAGTACAGGGGGTTGGGAAAAACTGTTTTTT
CASTGGWEKLFF
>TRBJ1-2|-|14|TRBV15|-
TGTGCCACCAGCAGAACTCAAACCAACTATGGCTACACCTTC
CATSRTQTNYGYTF
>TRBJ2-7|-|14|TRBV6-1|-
TGTGCCAGCACCTGGACAGATATAACCTACGAGCAGTACTTC
CASTWTDITYEQYF
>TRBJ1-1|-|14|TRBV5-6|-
TGTGCCAGCAGCCAAGCGACAGGGAACACTGAAGCTTTCTTT
CASSQATGNTEAFF
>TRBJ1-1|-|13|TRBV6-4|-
TGTGCCAGCAGTGCGCGACAGAACACTGAAGCTTTCTTT
CASSARQNTEAFF
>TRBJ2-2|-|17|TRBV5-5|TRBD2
TGTGCCAGCAGCTTAGGACTAGCGGCCACGAACACCGGGGAGCTGTTTTTT
CASSLGLAATNTGELFF
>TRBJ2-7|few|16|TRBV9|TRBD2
TGTGCCAGCAGCGTAGAACCGGGACTAGAGGCCTACGAGCAGTACTTC
CASSVEPGLEAYEQYF
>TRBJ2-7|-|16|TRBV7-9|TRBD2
TGTGCCAGCAGCTTAGGGACTAGCGGGAGCTCCTACGAGCAGTACTTC
CASSLGTSGSSYEQYF
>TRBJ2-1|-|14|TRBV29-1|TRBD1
TGCAGCGTTGAATTTGGGACAGGGGGCAATGAGCAGTTCTTC
CSVEFGTGGNEQFF
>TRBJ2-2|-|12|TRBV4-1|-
TGCGCCAGCAGAAAGGGGGTCGGGGAGCTGTTTTTT
CASRKGVGELFF
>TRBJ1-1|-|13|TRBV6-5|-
TGTGCCAGCAGCCAAGGGAGAAACACTGAAGCTTTCTTT
CASSQGRNTEAFF
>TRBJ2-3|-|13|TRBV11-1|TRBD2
TGTGCCAGCCGACTAGCGGGGACAGATACGCAGTATTTT
CASRLAGTDTQYF
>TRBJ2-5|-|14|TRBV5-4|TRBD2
TGTGCCAGCAGCAAACTAGCGAAACAAGAGACCCAGTACTTC
CASSKLAKQETQYF
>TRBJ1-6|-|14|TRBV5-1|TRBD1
TGCGCCAGCAGCTTGCGGGACAGCAATTCACCCCTCCACTTT
CASSLRDSNSPLHF
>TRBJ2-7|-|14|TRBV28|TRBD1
TGTGCCAGCAGTGGGACAGGGGGCAAGGTCGAGCAGTACTTC
CASSGTGGKVEQYF
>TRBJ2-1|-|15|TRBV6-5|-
TGTGCCAGCAGGTGGGGGGGCTTGTCCTACAATGAGCAGTTCTTC
CASRWGGLSYNEQFF
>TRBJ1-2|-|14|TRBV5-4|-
TGTGCCAGCAGCTCCCGACGGACAGACTATGGCTACACCTTC
CASSSRRTDYGYTF
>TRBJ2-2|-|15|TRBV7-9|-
TGTGCCAGCAGCTGGACAGCTGTGAACACCGGGGAGCTGTTTTTT
CASSWTAVNTGELFF
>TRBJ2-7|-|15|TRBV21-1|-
TGTGCCAGCAGCAACTCGAGAGGGCGCTCCTACGAGCAGTACTTC
CASSNSRGRSYEQYF